This T cell receptor beta chain was identified during a study of metastatic and nonmetastatic thyroid tumors. Patients were all untreated before their thyroid surgery. This clone was seen only a few times. It may be a read error: a sequence one base away is much more abundant. TCRdb re-called the PCR reads via MiXCR. The table lists around 50,000 clones, 22% of them singletons, with about 3.8% in the top ten. The germline CDR1 and CDR2 sequences are SNHLY and FYNNEI. V lost 3 bases and J 9 bases, leaving 18 bases between the germline ends. This CDR3 has 14 amino acids. This sequence joins TRBV2 and TRBJ2-7; D not resolved. The sequencing input was blood. This receptor was obtained from a male donor with papillary thyroid cancer or a benign thyroid nodule (not recorded which). Some clones in this sample may be carry-over from other donors' samples. The CDR3 sequence: CASSEETGGPGQYF. In DNA form, the CDR3 reads TGTGCCAGCAGTGAGGAGACTGGCGGTCCGGGGCAGTACTTC.